The 9 T cell receptor beta chains reported below all come from one sample, sequenced in a study of blood T cells in healthy people across ages. PCR was performed a second time for roughly 6 to 12 cycles using a sample-barcoded 5' primer and a J-beta primer mix. MiXCR, run by TCRdb on the 5' RACE reads, gives a single entry per CDR3 protein. The sample lists about 720,000 distinct CDR3 sequences; 22% were seen once. Sequences were obtained from blood. These receptors were collected from a man aged 65 to 79 in good health.

CDR3 protein: CAIAAHEGEQYV. The DNA of the CDR3 is TGTGCCATCGCAGCACACGAGGGAGAGCAGTACGTC. This chain joins TRBV10-3 and TRBJ2-7; maybe TRBD2 (5 bases). The V gene lost 8 bases and the J gene lost 7 bases, with 15 bases spanning the gap. The CDR3 is 12 amino acids. From germline, CDR1 is ENHRY and CDR2 SYGVKD.

This clonotype was detected many times. This chain connects TRBV6-2 or TRBV6-3 to TRBJ2-7, with D unresolved. The germline V gene encodes CDR1 MNHEY and CDR2 SVGEGT. This CDR3 has 15 amino acids. Trimming shortened V by 8 bases and J by 0 bases, and 17 bases separated the two germline ends. This chain's CDR3 is CASRSPLTSSYEQYV. CDR3 in DNA: TGTGCCAGCCGTTCCCCGTTAACTTCCTCCTACGAGCAGTACGTC.

V gene TRBV20-1 combines with J gene TRBJ1-1, with 7 positions matching TRBD1. Losses at the gene ends were 7 bases for V and 4 bases for J; bases not matched to a gene: 6. From germline, CDR1 is DFQATT and CDR2 SNEGSKA (reference sequence). The CDR3 contains 12 residues. The CDR3: CSVEGAGTEAFF. The CDR3 DNA reads as TGCAGTGTTGAGGGGGCCGGCACTGAAGCTTTCTTT.

The chain employs TRBV20-1 and TRBJ2-1, with D possibly matching TRBD2 (6 bases). The CDR3 totals 13 residues. V shed 1 base and J shed 7 bases, with 11 bases lying between them. Per the germline V gene, CDR1 is DFQATT and CDR2 is SNEGSKA (reference sequence). The CDR3 sequence: CSARGRLVNEQFF. Here the CDR3 DNA reads TGCAGTGCTAGAGGAAGACTAGTTAATGAGCAGTTCTTC.

This chain connects TRBV5-1 to TRBJ2-2; D is unresolved. The germline V gene encodes CDR1 SGHRS and CDR2 YFSETQ. The CDR3 has 16 amino acids. Between the trimmed V and J ends, which lost 4 bases and 1 base, there was a span of 14 bases. CDR3 DNA: TGCGCCAGCAGCGGTGGCAGTCCCTTGAACACCGGGGAGCTGTTTTTT. Translating gives CASSGGSPLNTGELFF.

This clonotype was seen more than once but under ten times. V is TRBV7-8 and J is TRBJ2-5; D may be TRBD1 or TRBD2 (5 bases each). The last part of the DNA fits TRBJ2-7 better; the J call may be wrong. The CDR3 extends over 15 amino acids. Germline CDR1 reads SGHVS; CDR2 reads FQNEAQ. Written as DNA, the CDR3 is TGTGCCAGCAGCCGGGATGGGGCGGCCGTCTACGAGCAGTACTTC. It encodes CASSRDGAAVYEQYF.

This clonotype was picked up many times. The chain is built from TRBV4-2 and TRBJ2-7, with D maybe TRBD2 (5 bases). Germline V CDR1 and CDR2: LGHNA, YNFKEQ. The CDR3 is 13 amino acids. The ends were cut back, 0 bases at V and 7 bases at J, with 10 bases in the middle. CDR3 DNA sequence: TGTGCCAGCAGCCAAGATTGGGGAGAAGAGCAGTACTTC. Translated, it gives CASSQDWGEEQYF.

Here the CDR3 reads CASSQFERAGGYTF. In nucleotides, the CDR3 is TGCGCCAGCAGCCAATTTGAAAGGGCGGGGGGCTACACCTTC. V and J are TRBV4-3 and TRBJ1-2; D not resolved. The CDR3 loop spans 14 amino acids. V was cut by 2 bases and J by 8 bases, with 15 bases left in between. The germline V gene encodes CDR1 LGHNA and CDR2 YSLEER.

This sequence joins TRBV6-6 and TRBJ1-1; possibly TRBD1 for D (5 bases). Germline V CDR1 and CDR2: MNHNY, SVGAGI (reference sequence). The CDR3 consists of 14 residues. The ends were cut back, 5 bases at V and 8 bases at J, with 18 bases in the middle. The CDR3, as DNA: TGTGCCAGCAGTGGGGGGGGTTGGGGAACCGAAGCTTTCTTT. It codes for CASSGGGWGTEAFF.